Sequencing of this TCR beta chain was carried out in a study of blood T cells in healthy people across ages. PCR was performed a second time for about 7 to 11 cycles using a sample-barcoded 5' primer and a J-beta primer mix. TCRdb recomputed calls from the 5' RACE reads with MiXCR, one row per CDR3 protein. The profile shows around 1.5 million distinct CDR3 sequences, around two fifths of them singletons. CDR3 size: 16 residues. V lost 5 bases, J lost 8 bases, and 22 bases lay in between. CDR1 and CDR2 (germline): SGHTA, FQGTGA. The chain has TRBV7-3 and TRBJ2-1; D may be TRBD1 or TRBD2 (6 bases each). Sequences were obtained from blood. The receptor was derived from a woman aged 18-30 years in good health. The CDR3 DNA follows: TGTGCCAGCAGCACCCGTGGGTGGGGGGCGGCAGATGAGCAGTTCTTC. Translating gives CASSTRGWGAADEQFF.